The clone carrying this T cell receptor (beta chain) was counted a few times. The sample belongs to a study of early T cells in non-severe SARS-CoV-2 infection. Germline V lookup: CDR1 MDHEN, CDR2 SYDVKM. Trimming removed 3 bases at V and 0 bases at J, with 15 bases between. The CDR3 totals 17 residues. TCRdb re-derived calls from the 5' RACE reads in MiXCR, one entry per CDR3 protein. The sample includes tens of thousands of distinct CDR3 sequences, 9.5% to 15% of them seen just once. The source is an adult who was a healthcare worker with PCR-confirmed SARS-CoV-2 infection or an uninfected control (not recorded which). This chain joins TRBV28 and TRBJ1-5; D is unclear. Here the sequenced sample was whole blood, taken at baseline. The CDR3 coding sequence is TGTGCCAGCAGTTTCCCGACCACCGGTCCTAGCAATCAGCCCCAGCATTTT. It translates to CASSFPTTGPSNQPQHF.